The following is a T cell receptor beta chain sequence with its context. The data are from a study of blood T cell repertoires in COVID-19. In terms of age and location, participants ranged from roughly 18 to 95 years and lived in about 25 US areas. Two negative PCRs, clearance, or symptom resolution were required of recovered Cohort 3 donors. How the authors handled the data: Nucleated cell counts were estimated from reference gene primer amplification. Some clones are missing from TCRdb's copy, which holds only in-frame ones; the method was immunoSEQ multiplex PCR. D and trimming were read from the DNA, whereas the V and J calls and clone size are those reported in that table. The sample includes more than 250,000 clones, 80% to 90% of them seen just once. Germline CDR1 is SGHTA and CDR2 is FQGNSA. Trimming cost V 7 bases and J 1 base, with 16 bases left between them. The CDR3 loop spans 15 amino acids.

The rearrangement links TRBV7-2 to TRBJ1-1, with a possible D match to TRBD1 (6 bases). This sequence was found in a man between 25 and 39 years old who had recovered from COVID-19. Sequencing used PBMCs or T cells enriched from blood (not recorded which). CDR3 nucleotide sequence: TGTGCCAGCAACCCCCACAGGGCGGGGAACACTGAAGCTTTCTTT. As protein: CASNPHRAGNTEAFF. Based on the CDR3 plus reference TRBV7-2 and TRBJ1-1, the full variable domain is GAGVSQSPSNKVTEKGKDVELRCDPISGHTALYWYRQSLGQGLEFLIYFQGNSAPDKSGLPSDRFSAERTGGSVSTLTIQRTQQEDSAVYLCASNPHRAGNTEAFFGQGTRLTVV.